Below are 7 T cell receptor beta chains sequenced from a single sample in a study of cytomegalovirus exposure and HLA in healthy donors. The study ran its PCR with 60 Vbeta and 13 Jbeta primers. The table came from immunoSEQ multiplex PCR; TCRdb's copy has only in-frame clones and leaves some out. Altogether roughly 150,000 clones are present, roughly 75% being singletons, with the ten largest covering about 10%. Input material: PBMCs. These receptors came from a man between 18 and 35 years old in good health and CMV-seropositive.

This clone appeared once. The chain links TRBV20-1 to TRBJ2-1; maybe TRBD2 (6 bases). The CDR3 runs 11 residues. The germline V and J ends were trimmed by 5 bases and 6 bases, with 8 bases remaining between them. CDR1 and CDR2 (germline): DFQATT, SNEGSKA (reference sequence). Here the CDR3 reads CSAGTFNEQFF. The CDR3 DNA is TGCAGTGCTGGGACTTTCAATGAGCAGTTCTTC.

The rearrangement joins TRBV6-6 to TRBJ1-1; a possible D gene is TRBD1 (5 bases). The ends were cut back, 4 bases at V and 3 bases at J, with 9 bases in the middle. This CDR3 contains 13 residues. Germline CDR1 is MNHNY and CDR2 is SVGAGI (reference sequence). This chain's CDR3 is CASSLRGYTEAFF. The CDR3 DNA follows: TGTGCCAGCAGTTTAAGGGGATACACTGAAGCTTTCTTT.

The chain employs TRBV5-6 and TRBJ2-2, with D perhaps matching TRBD2 (5 bases). The ends were cut back, 0 bases at V and 6 bases at J, with 12 bases in the middle. This CDR3 contains 15 residues. Germline CDR1 and CDR2: SGHDT and YYEEEE. The CDR3 nucleotides are TGTGCCAGCAGCTTGGGTTCTGTGGAGGCCGGGGAGCTGTTTTTT. Translation gives CASSLGSVEAGELFF.

The chain uses TRBV27 and TRBJ2-3; tentatively, D is TRBD2 (5 bases). Germline V lookup: CDR1 MNHEY, CDR2 SMNVEV (reference sequence). V lost 6 bases and J 3 bases, leaving 19 bases between the germline ends. This CDR3 region has 16 residues. As DNA, the CDR3 is TGTGCCAGCAGCCTCAGGCCGGGAAGCAGGACAGATACGCAGTATTTT. Its protein product is CASSLRPGSRTDTQYF.

This chain connects TRBV10-3 to TRBJ2-4; 9 nucleotides agree with TRBD1. Unmatched junction bases numbered 5, after V lost 6 bases and J lost 5 bases. CDR3 size: 14 residues. Germline V CDR1 and CDR2: ENHRY, SYGVKD. The CDR3 DNA sequence: TGTGCCATCAGCGACAGGGGGACCCAAAACATTCAGTACTTC. Protein: CAISDRGTQNIQYF.

The chain recombines TRBV6-6 with TRBJ2-7; weak D call: TRBD1 (5 bases). V lost 5 bases to trimming and J lost 0 bases, with 8 bases between them. The CDR3 consists of 13 residues. CDR1 is MNHNY, CDR2 SVGAGI, per germline (reference sequence). The CDR3 DNA reads TGTGCCAGCAGTCCAGGGTTCTCCTACGAGCAGTACTTC. Encoded protein: CASSPGFSYEQYF.

The chain is built from TRBV29-1 and TRBJ1-2; a possible D gene is TRBD1 (5 bases). CDR3 size: 14 residues. V was trimmed by 6 bases and J by 0 bases, leaving 14 bases between them. CDR1 is SQVTM and CDR2 is ANQGSEA in the germline V gene. This CDR3 is CSVDRQPPNYGYTF. In DNA form, the CDR3 reads TGCAGCGTGGACCGACAGCCGCCTAACTATGGCTACACCTTC.